This T cell receptor (beta chain) was captured in a study of blood T cell repertoires in COVID-19. Some clones are missing from TCRdb's copy, which holds only in-frame ones; the method was immunoSEQ multiplex PCR. The data show some 43,000 clones, approximately 87% seen once. This TCR was recovered from a human donor in a cohort sampled during active COVID-19. What was sequenced was peripheral blood.

The CDR3 sequence: CASSRDYGREQYF. The CDR3 bases are TGTGCCAGCAGTCGGGACTACGGACGCGAGCAGTACTTC. The chain carries TRBV6-5 and TRBJ2-7; 7 positions match TRBD2. V lost 5 bases to trimming and J lost 6 bases; unmatched junction nucleotides: 7. Germline assignment: CDR1 MNHEY and CDR2 SVGAGI. CDR3 size: 13 residues.